The rows below give T cell receptor beta chains drawn from one sample of a study of blood T cell repertoires in COVID-19. Sequencing was performed with immunoSEQ multiplex PCR; in TCRdb, only in-frame clones are kept and a portion is missing. The data show 650,000 to 800,000 clones, 70% to 90% seen once. The sample comprised peripheral blood. The receptors were gathered from a woman under 30 with acute or convalescent COVID-19. Each CDR3 is given with its conserved first and last residue.

v_gene,j_gene,CDR3aa
TRBV19,TRBJ1-2,CASSIDFLGRYGYTF
TRBV19,TRBJ1-2,CATLDEDREDGYTF
TRBV27,TRBJ2-3,CASSPRQVRGTDTQYF
TRBV27,TRBJ2-5,CASSLGMGGETQYF
TRBV4-2,TRBJ1-2,CASSQVGTRNYGYTF
TRBV7-7,TRBJ2-1,CASSLAYVPFSYNEQFF
TRBV7-2,TRBJ2-2,CASSPGLAGGRGTGELFF
TRBV28,TRBJ1-1,CASSGTGGPNTEAFF
TRBV7-2,TRBJ1-2,CASSPGQNYGYTF
TRBV6-2/TRBV6-3,TRBJ1-2,CASSYVQGQGGYTF
TRBV19,TRBJ1-3,CASSIDPGTGFGNTIYF
TRBV12-5,TRBJ1-2,CASARETAKYGYTF
TRBV12-5,TRBJ1-2,CASGRPGRMDYGYTF
TRBV28,TRBJ2-3,CASSFQRGVTDTQYF
TRBV6-5,TRBJ1-2,CASSYSQGYYGYTF
TRBV7-9,TRBJ1-2,CASSLAGQGKGYTF
TRBV7-9,TRBJ2-7,CASSPPGFYEQYF
TRBV11-2,TRBJ1-2,CASSPQDRRRYTF
TRBV24-1,TRBJ2-6,CATSDRDRGSNVLTF
TRBV3-1/TRBV3-2,TRBJ1-1,CASSQVGGGTEAFF
TRBV19,TRBJ2-2,CASNGDKNTGELFF
TRBV9,TRBJ1-1,CASSVEVRGTEAFF
TRBV6-1,TRBJ1-6,CASSATVPSSYNSPLHF
TRBV3-1/TRBV3-2,TRBJ1-1,CASSQGDSGAFF
TRBV5-6,TRBJ1-4,CASSLVAGGREKLFF
TRBV5-6,TRBJ2-7,CASSWGGEPFYEQYF
TRBV30,TRBJ1-5,CAWSVGVTGNQPQHF
TRBV19,TRBJ2-1,CASSIETGSSYNEQFF
TRBV5-1,TRBJ1-1,CASSLKGTGAAFF
TRBV27,TRBJ2-2,CASSSFLGLLKSNTGELFF
TRBV11-2,TRBJ2-2,CASSQTGTGIRPNTGELFF
TRBV5-4,TRBJ1-1,CASSSNSRPGTEAFF
TRBV11-2,TRBJ1-2,CASSLDQQTEFDYGYTF
TRBV19,TRBJ1-1,CASSTLAGTEAFF
TRBV5-1,TRBJ2-7,CASSLVQSYEQYF
TRBV5-1,TRBJ1-2,CASSRDRESFCYGYTF
TRBV15,TRBJ1-5,CATSRDGAAHQPQHF
TRBV3-1/TRBV3-2,TRBJ2-1,CASSSGGAYNEQFF
TRBV5-1,TRBJ1-1,CASSLIGEGYGRGNTEAFF
TRBV4-1,TRBJ1-5,CASSQTGGQPQHF
TRBV7-7,TRBJ1-1,CASSDRLNTEAFF
TRBV11-2,TRBJ1-2,CASRGTGIYGYTF
TRBV7-8,TRBJ2-3,CASSRGGLAEEKQEDTQYF
TRBV9,TRBJ2-1,CASSVANLAGGPNEQFF
TRBV5-1,TRBJ1-2,CASSLGEANYGYTF
TRBV29-1,TRBJ1-1,CSVTGGQLFHLNTEAFF
TRBV10-3,TRBJ1-5,CAISEPTTGNQPQHF